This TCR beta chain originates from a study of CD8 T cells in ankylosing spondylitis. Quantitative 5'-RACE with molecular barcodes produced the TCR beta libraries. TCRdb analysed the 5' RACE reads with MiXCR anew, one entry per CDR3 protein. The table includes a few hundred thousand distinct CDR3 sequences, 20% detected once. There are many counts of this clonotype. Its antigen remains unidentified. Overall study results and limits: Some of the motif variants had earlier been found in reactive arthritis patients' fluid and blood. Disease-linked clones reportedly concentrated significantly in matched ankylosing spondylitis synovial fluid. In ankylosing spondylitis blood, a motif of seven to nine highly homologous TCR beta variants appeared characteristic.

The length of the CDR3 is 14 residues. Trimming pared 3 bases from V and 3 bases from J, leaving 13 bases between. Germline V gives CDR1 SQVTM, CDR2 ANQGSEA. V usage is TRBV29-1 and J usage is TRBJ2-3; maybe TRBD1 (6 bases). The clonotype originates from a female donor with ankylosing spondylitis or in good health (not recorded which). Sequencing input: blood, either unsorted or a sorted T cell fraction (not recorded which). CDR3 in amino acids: CSVDRGEGTDTQYF. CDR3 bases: TGCAGCGTTGACAGGGGCGAGGGGACAGATACGCAGTATTTT.